Sequencing of this TCR beta chain was carried out in a study of T cell changes during pregnancy in multiple sclerosis. The protocol was immunoSEQ multiplex PCR, while the TCRdb copy is restricted to in-frame clones and leaves out a portion. The sample includes about 44,000 clones, around 96% seen only once; the top ten take under 0.9%. This specimen consisted of peripheral blood, obtained in the second trimester of pregnancy. The clonotype was recovered from a female donor with multiple sclerosis, enrolled in a pregnancy study.

DNA of the CDR3: TGTGCCAGCAGCCGTACGATAGACAGCCGCAACTATGGCTACACCTTC. Amino acids: CASSRTIDSRNYGYTF. V and J are TRBV4-2 and TRBJ1-2; a possible D gene is TRBD1 (5 bases). Deletions cut 4 bases from V and 2 bases from J, with 17 bases between. This CDR3 is 16 amino acids long. CDR1 is LGHNA, CDR2 YNFKEQ, per germline.